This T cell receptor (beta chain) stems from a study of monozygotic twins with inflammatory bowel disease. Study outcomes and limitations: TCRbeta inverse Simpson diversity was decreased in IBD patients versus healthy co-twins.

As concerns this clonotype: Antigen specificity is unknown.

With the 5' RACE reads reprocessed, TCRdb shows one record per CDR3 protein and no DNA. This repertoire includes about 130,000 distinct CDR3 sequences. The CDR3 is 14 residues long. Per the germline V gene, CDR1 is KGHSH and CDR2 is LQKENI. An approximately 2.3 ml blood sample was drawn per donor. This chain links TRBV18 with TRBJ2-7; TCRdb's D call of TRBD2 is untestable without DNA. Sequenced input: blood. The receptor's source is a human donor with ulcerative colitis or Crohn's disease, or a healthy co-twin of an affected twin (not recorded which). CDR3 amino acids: CASSSAGGSYEQYF. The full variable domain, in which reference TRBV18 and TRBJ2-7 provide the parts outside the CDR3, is NAGVMQNPRHLVRRRGQEARLRCSPMKGHSHVYWYRQLPEEGLKFMVYLQKENIIDESGMPKERFSAEFPKEGPSILRIQQVVRGDSAAYFCASSSAGGSYEQYFGPGTRLTVT.